What follows are 18 T cell receptor beta chains derived from one specimen sequenced in a study of a mutant IDH1 vaccine in newly diagnosed glioma. Using immunoSEQ multiplex PCR, the repertoire was profiled, and TCRdb retains in-frame clones only, with some absent. The sample comprises fewer than 45,000 clones, roughly 90% of which are singletons, and roughly 18% rests with the top ten. Time point defined: baseline, week 1 (first vaccination visit). Stated treatment: pre-vaccination baseline after standard-of-care therapy. The material sequenced was PBMCs, taken from a glioma patient treated with radiotherapy, temozolomide or both. These receptors originate from a man younger than 35 with glioma.

This clone showed up just a few times. This chain joins TRBV7-9 and TRBJ2-3; TRBD2 aligns across 11 bases. Per germline, CDR1 SEHNR and CDR2 FQNEAQ (reference sequence). J was trimmed by 6 bases and V by 5 bases; bases with no gene match: 16. The CDR3 runs 18 residues. The CDR3 here is CASSAPETSGKDDDTQYF. The CDR3 DNA reads TGTGCCAGCAGCGCCCCTGAGACTAGCGGGAAGGATGACGATACGCAGTATTTT.

This clone was seen just once. The chain carries TRBV5-1 and TRBJ2-6; D unresolved. The CDR3 loop spans 15 amino acids. Trimming removed 4 bases at V and 0 bases at J, with 8 bases between. Per germline, CDR1 SGHRS and CDR2 YFSETQ. In DNA form, the CDR3 reads TGCGCCAGCAGCCCCGGAACCTCTGGGGCCAACGTCCTGACTTTC. This encodes CASSPGTSGANVLTF.

The chain recombines TRBV5-1 with TRBJ2-6; 7 bases match TRBD2. CDR1 is SGHRS, CDR2 YFSETQ, per germline. This CDR3 has 16 residues. After removal of 0 bases from V and 0 bases from J, the junction contained 0 bases not matched to a gene. CDR3 bases: TGCGCCAGCAGCTTGGGCGGGAGCTCTGGGGCCAACGTCCTGACTTTC. Its protein is CASSLGGSSGANVLTF.

This clone was counted once. The chain links TRBV7-2 to TRBJ2-2, with D perhaps TRBD2 (7 bases). This CDR3 comprises 17 residues. V lost 4 bases, J lost 4 bases, and 19 bases lay in between. The germline V gene encodes CDR1 SGHTA and CDR2 FQGNSA. Here the CDR3 reads CASSSLGGPGFTGELFF. The CDR3 nucleotides read TGTGCCAGCAGCTCCCTGGGGGGGCCTGGGTTCACCGGGGAGCTGTTTTTT.

The V call is TRBV19, the J call TRBJ2-4, with D perhaps TRBD1 (6 bases). Germline V gene data show CDR1 as LNHDA and CDR2 as SQIVND (reference sequence). There are 14 residues in the CDR3. Deletions cut 7 bases from V and 9 bases from J, with 19 bases between. In DNA form, the CDR3 reads TGTGCCAGTAATTGGGGGCCAGCCGACGTCATTCAGTACTTC. Translation: CASNWGPADVIQYF.

The chain combines TRBV7-2 with TRBJ2-7; weak D call: TRBD2 (5 bases). There are 13 residues in the CDR3. V lost 0 bases, J lost 5 bases, and 8 bases lay in between. Germline V gene sequence: CDR1 SGHTA, CDR2 FQGNSA. The CDR3 DNA reads as TGTGCCAGCAGCTTAGCGGGAGTGAACGAGCAGTACTTC. Protein: CASSLAGVNEQYF. The full variable domain, in which reference TRBV7-2 and TRBJ2-7 provide the parts outside the CDR3, is GAGVSQSPSNKVTEKGKDVELRCDPISGHTALYWYRQSLGQGLEFLIYFQGNSAPDKSGLPSDRFSAERTGGSVSTLTIQRTQQEDSAVYLCASSLAGVNEQYFGPGTRLTVT.

The chain has TRBV2 and TRBJ1-5; no reliable D call. Germline V gene lookup returns CDR1 SNHLY and CDR2 FYNNEI. V lost 1 base to trimming and J lost 11 bases, with 6 bases between them. The CDR3 contains 11 residues. CDR3 sequence (DNA): TGTGCCAGCAGTGAAGAACGATCCCAGCATTTT. Encoded protein: CASSEERSQHF.

For the CDR3, the DNA is TGCAGCGGCTGGACAGTCACTAGTATCAATGAGCAGTTCTTC. Protein: CSGWTVTSINEQFF. The V gene is TRBV29-1, the J gene TRBJ2-1, with D possibly being TRBD1 (6 bases). Germline V gives CDR1 SQVTM, CDR2 ANQGSEA. The CDR3 totals 14 residues. V lost 7 bases and J lost 6, with 19 bases in between.

V usage is TRBV6-6 and J usage is TRBJ1-6, with D unclear. CDR1 and CDR2 (germline): MNHNY, SVGAGI (reference sequence). This CDR3 contains 14 residues. Trimming cost V 2 bases and J 7 bases, with 9 bases left between them. The CDR3 protein is CASSYDLENSPLHF. CDR3 sequence (DNA): TGTGCCAGCAGTTACGACCTAGAGAATTCACCCCTCCACTTT.

This chain's CDR3 is CASSLTLDSSYGYTF. CDR3 DNA sequence: TGTGCCAGCAGCTTAACCCTGGACAGCAGCTATGGCTACACCTTC. The gene calls are TRBV9 and TRBJ1-2, with D possibly being TRBD1 (6 bases). Germline lookup yields CDR1 SGDLS and CDR2 YYNGEE. The germline V and J ends were trimmed by 4 bases and 4 bases, with 17 bases remaining between them. This CDR3 is built from 15 residues. The full variable domain, rest sourced from reference TRBV9 and TRBJ1-2, is DSGVTQTPKHLITATGQRVTLRCSPRSGDLSVYWYQQSLDQGLQFLIQYYNGEERAKGNILERFSAQQFPDLHSELNLSSLELGDSALYFCASSLTLDSSYGYTFGSGTRLTVV.

This chain links TRBV15 with TRBJ1-1; D call uncertain. Germline values: CDR1 LNHNV, CDR2 YYDKDF (reference sequence). Trimming pared 0 bases from V and 1 base from J, leaving 9 bases between. The CDR3 has 15 residues. The DNA of the CDR3 is TGTGCCACCAGCAGAGAGAAGGGAGCGAACACTGAAGCTTTCTTT. Protein sequence: CATSREKGANTEAFF.

The chain recombines TRBV30 with TRBJ1-6; no clear D. Germline V gene data show CDR1 as GTSNPN and CDR2 as SVGIG (reference sequence). The ends were cut back, 0 bases at V and 8 bases at J, with 5 bases in the middle. The CDR3 has 12 residues. CDR3 bases: TGTGCCTGGAGTGTACTGGATTCACCCCTCCACTTT. It codes for CAWSVLDSPLHF.

This chain uses TRBV6-1 with TRBJ2-5; maybe TRBD2 (5 bases). The CDR3 totals 15 residues. V lost 6 bases, J lost 5 bases, and 19 bases lay in between. Per the germline V gene, CDR1 is MNHNS and CDR2 is SASEGT. The CDR3 DNA is TGTGCCAGCAGCCATCGGGGAGCGCTGAAGGAGACCCAGTACTTC. Translation gives CASSHRGALKETQYF.

This sequence joins TRBV27 and TRBJ2-7; TRBD1 matches at 7 bases. Per the germline V gene, CDR1 is MNHEY and CDR2 is SMNVEV (reference sequence). J lost 4 bases, V lost 3 bases, and 6 bases had no gene match. The CDR3 contains 14 residues. DNA for the CDR3: TGTGCCAGCAGTTTGGGCAACAGGGGTTACGAGCAGTACTTC. Its translation is CASSLGNRGYEQYF.

The chain combines TRBV27 with TRBJ2-7; TRBD2 aligns across 7 bases. Germline V lookup: CDR1 MNHEY, CDR2 SMNVEV (reference sequence). V was clipped by 6 bases and J by 7 bases; unmatched bases: 9. This CDR3 has 13 residues. CDR3 nucleotide sequence: TGTGCCAGCAGACCTACCCAGGGAGGGGAGCAGTACTTC. It is translated as CASRPTQGGEQYF.

This clone is a singleton in its sample. This chain links TRBV5-1 with TRBJ2-1, with TRBD2 matching over 9 bases. V was pared by 0 bases and J by 11 bases, with 12 bases of the junction left unmatched. Germline V gene data show CDR1 as SGHRS and CDR2 as YFSETQ. The CDR3 totals 16 residues. The CDR3 here is CASSLGPSGTAAQQFF. CDR3 DNA sequence: TGCGCCAGCAGCTTGGGCCCTAGCGGGACCGCCGCTCAGCAGTTCTTC.

CDR3 protein: CASSFTSGSPDTQYF. Written as DNA, the CDR3 is TGTGCCAGCAGTTTCACTAGCGGGAGCCCAGATACGCAGTATTTT. This chain links TRBV6-5 with TRBJ2-3, with 11 bases aligning to TRBD2. The CDR3 is 15 residues long. From germline, CDR1 is MNHEY and CDR2 SVGAGI. Germline trimming cut 4 bases from V and 4 bases from J; bases unmatched to any gene: 4.

The J gene is TRBJ1-6, the V gene TRBV4-3; D unclear. CDR1 and CDR2 (germline): LGHNA, YSLEER. V was clipped by 0 bases and J by 6 bases, with 15 bases between them. The CDR3 spans 17 residues. CDR3 bases: TGCGCCAGCAGCCAAGATCGAAGGGCCTCGGGTAATTCACCCCTCCACTTT. This sequence encodes CASSQDRRASGNSPLHF.